A selection of T cell receptor beta chains follows, all from one sample in a study of lymphopenia after photon versus proton radiotherapy. Method: immunoSEQ multiplex PCR; TCRdb's copy keeps in-frame clones and lacks some. The sample shows about 25,000 clones, over 80% of them seen only once. Sample: peripheral blood, taken from a patient treated with photon-based radiotherapy. Receptors were obtained from a man in his fifties or sixties with gastric cancer. CDR3s include the opening cysteine and the closing phenylalanine or tryptophan. The order of the fields is V gene, CDR3 protein.

V gene: TRBV19
CDR3 protein: CASSIAGNYNSPLHF

V gene: TRBV5-4
CDR3 protein: CASSSYGGGNEQFF

V gene: TRBV7-2
CDR3 protein: CASSLDRVSGELFF

V gene: TRBV30
CDR3 protein: CAEGPHTDTQYF

V gene: TRBV11-2
CDR3 protein: CASSYSLPGEGYGYTF

V gene: TRBV5-1
CDR3 protein: CASSFSGDLSGNTIYF

V gene: TRBV5-1
CDR3 protein: CASSLIAGGQDTQYF

V gene: TRBV4-1
CDR3 protein: CASSSQGTDTQYF

V gene: TRBV30
CDR3 protein: CAWSVLGAGNIQYF

V gene: TRBV6-6
CDR3 protein: CASSDGQGQGYGYTF

V gene: TRBV5-1
CDR3 protein: CASSLVGLYQETQYF

V gene: TRBV6-6
CDR3 protein: CASSTPGRYEQYF

V gene: TRBV6-4
CDR3 protein: CASSDLADSTDTQYF

V gene: TRBV27
CDR3 protein: CASSSPLLTGEETQYF

V gene: TRBV9
CDR3 protein: CASKRDADSPLHF

V gene: TRBV14
CDR3 protein: CASSQGVGYEQYF

V gene: TRBV11-2
CDR3 protein: CASSLTTLYEQYF

V gene: TRBV7-2
CDR3 protein: CASSSLDGTNEKLFF

V gene: TRBV15
CDR3 protein: CATSAISGETQYF

V gene: TRBV27
CDR3 protein: CASSSPRVLYNEQFF

V gene: TRBV7-2
CDR3 protein: CASSHGMGSNQPQHF

V gene: TRBV6-1
CDR3 protein: CASSGDTGTANTEAFF

V gene: TRBV29-1
CDR3 protein: CSARDREYSPLHF

V gene: TRBV6-1
CDR3 protein: CASSEALNPRDTKFF